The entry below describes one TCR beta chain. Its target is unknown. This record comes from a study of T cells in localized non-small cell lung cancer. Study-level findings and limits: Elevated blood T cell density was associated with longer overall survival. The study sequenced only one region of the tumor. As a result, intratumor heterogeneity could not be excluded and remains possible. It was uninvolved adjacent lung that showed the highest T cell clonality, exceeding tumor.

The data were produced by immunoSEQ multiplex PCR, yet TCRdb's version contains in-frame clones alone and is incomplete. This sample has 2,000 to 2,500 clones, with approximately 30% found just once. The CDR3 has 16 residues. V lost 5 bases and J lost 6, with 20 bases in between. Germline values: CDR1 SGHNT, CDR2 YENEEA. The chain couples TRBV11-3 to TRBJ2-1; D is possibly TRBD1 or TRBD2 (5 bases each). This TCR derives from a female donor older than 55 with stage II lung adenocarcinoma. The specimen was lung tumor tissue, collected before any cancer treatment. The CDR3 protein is CASSPAARRDGNEQFF. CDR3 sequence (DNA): TGTGCCAGCAGCCCAGCAGCCCGCCGGGACGGCAATGAGCAGTTCTTC.